The next 10 T cell receptor beta chains were all read from a single sample in a study of T cells after yellow fever vaccination. Each CDR3 protein gets one entry after TCRdb re-called the 5' RACE reads with MiXCR. The sample carries about 400,000 distinct CDR3 sequences, 11% recorded once. This material consisted of PBMCs, taken on the day of the first yellow fever vaccination. These receptors originate from a young man who received the YFV17D yellow fever vaccine.

The chain links TRBV6-1 to TRBJ2-1; 11 bases align to TRBD2. The CDR3 runs to 17 residues. Looked up from germline, CDR1 is MNHNS and CDR2 is SASEGT. Losses at the gene ends were 6 bases for V and 8 bases for J; bases not matched to a gene: 15. DNA of the CDR3: TGTGCCAGCAGCCCTGGGGCGGGACTAGCGGCTAGGGATGAGCAGTTCTTC. Protein: CASSPGAGLAARDEQFF.

This clonotype has at least ten counts. The V and J genes are TRBV5-1 and TRBJ2-5; perhaps TRBD1 as D (5 bases). V lost 2 bases and J lost 2, with 10 bases in between. Germline V gives CDR1 SGHRS, CDR2 YFSETQ. This CDR3 region has 14 residues. In nucleotides, the CDR3 is TGCGCCAGCAGCTTCCAAGGGGATCAAGAGACCCAGTACTTC. Amino acids: CASSFQGDQETQYF.

The table lists this clonotype with many counts. This rearrangement joins TRBV5-1 to TRBJ2-3; D is perhaps TRBD2 (6 bases). The CDR3 is 13 amino acids. Per germline, CDR1 SGHRS and CDR2 YFSETQ. V gave up 9 bases and J gave up 4 bases, with 15 bases separating them. The CDR3 loop reads CATRAGEADTQYF. The CDR3 coding sequence is TGCGCCACAAGGGCTGGGGAGGCAGATACGCAGTATTTT.

The chain recombines TRBV20-1 with TRBJ2-3; D might be TRBD1 (6 bases). Trimming cost V 3 bases and J 0 bases, with 10 bases left between them. The CDR3 consists of 14 residues. Germline V gene data show CDR1 as DFQATT and CDR2 as SNEGSKA (reference sequence). CDR3 protein: CSASFQGSTDTQYF. CDR3 in DNA: TGCAGTGCTAGTTTTCAGGGGAGCACAGATACGCAGTATTTT.

This clonotype was observed a handful of times. J is TRBJ2-1 and V is TRBV7-9, with 9 bases identical to TRBD2. This CDR3 has 12 amino acids. V was pared by 5 bases and J by 15 bases, with 8 bases of the junction left unmatched. Germline V gives CDR1 SEHNR, CDR2 FQNEAQ (reference sequence). The CDR3 region is CASSPASGALFF. The CDR3 region has the DNA TGTGCCAGCAGCCCGGCTAGCGGGGCCCTGTTCTTC.

In this sample, this clonotype turned up a few times. The chain employs TRBV29-1 and TRBJ1-3, with D hard to call. Between the trimmed V and J ends, which lost 8 bases and 9 bases, there was a span of 14 bases. This CDR3 has 11 amino acids. In germline, CDR1 is SQVTM, CDR2 ANQGSEA. The CDR3 loop is CSSRRGGTIYF. The CDR3 nucleotides read TGCAGCTCGAGGAGAGGCGGCACCATATATTTT.

There are a few counts of this clonotype. The chain is built from TRBV29-1 and TRBJ2-7; D is unclear. CDR3 length equals 11 residues. V was shortened by 4 bases and J by 5 bases, with 9 bases between the two germline ends. Germline values: CDR1 SQVTM, CDR2 ANQGSEA. The CDR3 loop reads CSVVKDHEQYV. The DNA of the CDR3 is TGCAGCGTTGTCAAGGACCACGAGCAGTACGTC.

Written as DNA, the CDR3 is TGTGCCAGCAAAGTTGTCTATAGCAATCAGCCCCAGCATTTT. It encodes CASKVVYSNQPQHF. The V and J genes are TRBV12-3 or TRBV12-4 and TRBJ1-5; D unresolved. The CDR3 length is 14 residues. Deletions cut 7 bases from V and 0 bases from J, with 10 bases between.

This clonotype has ten or more counts. This rearrangement joins TRBV5-1 to TRBJ2-3; 8 nucleotides agree with TRBD2. The CDR3 spans 15 residues. V lost 1 base, J lost 2 bases, and 3 bases stayed unmatched. The germline CDR1 and CDR2 sequences are SGHRS and YFSETQ. The CDR3 DNA sequence: TGCGCCAGCAGCTTGCAGCGGGGGACCACAGATACGCAGTATTTT. Amino acids: CASSLQRGTTDTQYF.

This clonotype was seen a handful of times. The rearrangement joins TRBV4-3 to TRBJ2-3; TRBD2 matches 7 bases. This CDR3 contains 18 residues. V trimming: 4 bases; J trimming: 1 base; junction bases outside the gene matches: 14. The V gene's germline CDR1 is LGHNA and CDR2 YSLEER. CDR3 in DNA: TGCGCCAGCAGCCGAGGGAGACACGGCGGGGGAGGCACAGATACGCAGTATTTT. Translating gives CASSRGRHGGGGTDTQYF.